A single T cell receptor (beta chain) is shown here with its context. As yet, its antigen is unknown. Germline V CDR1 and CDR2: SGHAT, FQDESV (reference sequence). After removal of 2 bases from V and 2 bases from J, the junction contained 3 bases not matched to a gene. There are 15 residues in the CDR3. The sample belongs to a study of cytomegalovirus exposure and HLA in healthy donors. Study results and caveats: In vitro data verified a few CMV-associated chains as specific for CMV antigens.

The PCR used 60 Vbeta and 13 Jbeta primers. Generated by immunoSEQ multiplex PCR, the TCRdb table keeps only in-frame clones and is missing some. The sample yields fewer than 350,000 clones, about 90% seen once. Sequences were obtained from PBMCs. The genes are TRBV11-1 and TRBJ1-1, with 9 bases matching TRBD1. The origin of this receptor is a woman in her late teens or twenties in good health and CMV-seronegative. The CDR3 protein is CASSLKGQGNTEAFF. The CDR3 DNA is TGTGCCAGCAGCTTAAAGGGACAGGGAAACACTGAAGCTTTCTTT. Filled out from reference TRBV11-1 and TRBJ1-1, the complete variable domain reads EAEVAQSPRYKITEKSQAVAFWCDPISGHATLYWYRQILGQGPELLVQFQDESVVDDSQLPKDRFSAERLKGVDSTLKIQPAELGDSAMYLCASSLKGQGNTEAFFGQGTRLTVV.